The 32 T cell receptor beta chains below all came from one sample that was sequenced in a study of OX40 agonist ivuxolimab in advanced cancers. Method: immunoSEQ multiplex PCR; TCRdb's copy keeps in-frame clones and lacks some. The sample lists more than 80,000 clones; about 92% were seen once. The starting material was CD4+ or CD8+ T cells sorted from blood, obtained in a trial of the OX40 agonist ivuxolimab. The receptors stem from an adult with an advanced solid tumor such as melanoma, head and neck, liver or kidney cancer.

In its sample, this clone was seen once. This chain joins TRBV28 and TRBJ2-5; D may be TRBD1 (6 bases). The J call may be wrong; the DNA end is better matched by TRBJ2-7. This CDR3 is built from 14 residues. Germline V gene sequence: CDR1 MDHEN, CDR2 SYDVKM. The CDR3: CASSLVGQLYEQYF. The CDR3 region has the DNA TGTGCCAGCAGTTTGGTAGGACAGCTCTACGAGCAGTACTTC.

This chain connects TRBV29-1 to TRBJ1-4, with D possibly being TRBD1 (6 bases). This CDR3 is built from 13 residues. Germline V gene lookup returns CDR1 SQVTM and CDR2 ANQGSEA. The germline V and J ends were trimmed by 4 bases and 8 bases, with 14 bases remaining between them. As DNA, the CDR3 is TGCAGCGTTGGGGTGGGGGCCGGGGAAAAACTGTTTTTT. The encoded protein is CSVGVGAGEKLFF.

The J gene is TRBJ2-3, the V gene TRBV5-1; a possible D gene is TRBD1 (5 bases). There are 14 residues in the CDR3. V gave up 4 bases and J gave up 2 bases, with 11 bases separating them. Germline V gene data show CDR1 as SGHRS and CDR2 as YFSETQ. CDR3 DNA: TGCGCCAGCAGCCTGACAGCGTCCACAGATACGCAGTATTTT. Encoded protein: CASSLTASTDTQYF.

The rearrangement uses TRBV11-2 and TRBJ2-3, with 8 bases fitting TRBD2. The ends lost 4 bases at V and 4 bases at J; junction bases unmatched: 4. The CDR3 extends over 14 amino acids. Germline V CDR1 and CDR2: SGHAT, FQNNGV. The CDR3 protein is CASSYGRGPDTQYF. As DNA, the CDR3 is TGTGCCAGCAGCTACGGGAGGGGACCAGATACGCAGTATTTT.

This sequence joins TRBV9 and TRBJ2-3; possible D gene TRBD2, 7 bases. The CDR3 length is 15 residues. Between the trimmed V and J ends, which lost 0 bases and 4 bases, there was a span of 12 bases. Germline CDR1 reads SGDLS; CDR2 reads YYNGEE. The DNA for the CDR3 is TGTGCCAGCAGCGTAGGAGGGGGGAGGGCAGATACGCAGTATTTT. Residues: CASSVGGGRADTQYF.

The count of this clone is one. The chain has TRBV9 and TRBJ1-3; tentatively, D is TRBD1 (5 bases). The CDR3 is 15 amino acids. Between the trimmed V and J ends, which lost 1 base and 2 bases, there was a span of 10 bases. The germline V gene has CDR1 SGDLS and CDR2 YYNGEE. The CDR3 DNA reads TGTGCCAGCAGCGTACTCCAGGGCCCTGGAAACACCATATATTTT. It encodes CASSVLQGPGNTIYF. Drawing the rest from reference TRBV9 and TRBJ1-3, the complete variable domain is DSGVTQTPKHLITATGQRVTLRCSPRSGDLSVYWYQQSLDQGLQFLIQYYNGEERAKGNILERFSAQQFPDLHSELNLSSLELGDSALYFCASSVLQGPGNTIYFGEGSWLTVV.

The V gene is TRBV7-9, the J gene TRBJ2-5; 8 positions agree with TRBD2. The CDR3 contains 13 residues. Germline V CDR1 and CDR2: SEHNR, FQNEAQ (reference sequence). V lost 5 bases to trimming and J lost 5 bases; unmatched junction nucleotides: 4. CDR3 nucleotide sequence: TGTGCCAGCAGCCGCAGCGGGAGTGAGACCCAGTACTTC. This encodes CASSRSGSETQYF.

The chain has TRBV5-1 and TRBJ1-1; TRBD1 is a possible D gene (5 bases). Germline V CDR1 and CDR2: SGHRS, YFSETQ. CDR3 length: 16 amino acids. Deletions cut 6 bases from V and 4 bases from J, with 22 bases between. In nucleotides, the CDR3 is TGCGCCAGCAACCTGGGGGGAGACAGCTTCGGCACTGAAGCTTTCTTT. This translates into CASNLGGDSFGTEAFF. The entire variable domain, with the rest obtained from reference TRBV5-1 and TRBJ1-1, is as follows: KAGVTQTPRYLIKTRGQQVTLSCSPISGHRSVSWYQQTPGQGLQFLFEYFSETQRNKGNFPGRFSGRQFSNSRSEMNVSTLELGDSALYLCASNLGGDSFGTEAFFGQGTRLTVV.

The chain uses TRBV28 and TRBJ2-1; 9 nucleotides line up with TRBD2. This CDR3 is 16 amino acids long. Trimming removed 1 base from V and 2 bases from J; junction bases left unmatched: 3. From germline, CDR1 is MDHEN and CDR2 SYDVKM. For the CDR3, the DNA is TGTGCCAGCAGTTTATTGGCGGGGGGGCCCTACAATGAGCAGTTCTTC. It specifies CASSLLAGGPYNEQFF.

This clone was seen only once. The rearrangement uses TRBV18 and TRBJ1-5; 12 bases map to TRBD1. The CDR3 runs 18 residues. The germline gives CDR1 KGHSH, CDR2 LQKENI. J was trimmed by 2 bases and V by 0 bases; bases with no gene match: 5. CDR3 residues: CASSPPGQGAGGNQPQHF. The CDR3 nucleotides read TGTGCCAGCTCACCACCGGGACAGGGGGCTGGGGGCAATCAGCCCCAGCATTTT.

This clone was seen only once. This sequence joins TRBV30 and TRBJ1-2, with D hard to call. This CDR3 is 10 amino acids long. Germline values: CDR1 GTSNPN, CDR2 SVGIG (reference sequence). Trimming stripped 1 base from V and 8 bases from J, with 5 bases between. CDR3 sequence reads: CAWSGPGYTF. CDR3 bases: TGTGCCTGGAGTGGTCCGGGCTACACCTTC.

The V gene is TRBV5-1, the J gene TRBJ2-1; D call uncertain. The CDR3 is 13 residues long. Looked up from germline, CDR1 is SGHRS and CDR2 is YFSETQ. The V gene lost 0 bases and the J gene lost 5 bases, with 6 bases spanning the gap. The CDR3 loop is CASSLEVNNEQFF. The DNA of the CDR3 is TGCGCCAGCAGCTTGGAGGTGAACAATGAGCAGTTCTTC. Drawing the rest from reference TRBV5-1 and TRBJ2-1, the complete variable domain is KAGVTQTPRYLIKTRGQQVTLSCSPISGHRSVSWYQQTPGQGLQFLFEYFSETQRNKGNFPGRFSGRQFSNSRSEMNVSTLELGDSALYLCASSLEVNNEQFFGPGTRLTVL.

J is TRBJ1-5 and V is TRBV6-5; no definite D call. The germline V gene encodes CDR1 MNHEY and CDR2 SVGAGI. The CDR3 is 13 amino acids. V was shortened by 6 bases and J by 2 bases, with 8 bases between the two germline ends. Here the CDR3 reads CASRGLGNQPQHF. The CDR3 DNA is TGTGCCAGCAGGGGTTTAGGCAATCAGCCCCAGCATTTT.

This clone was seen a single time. Here the CDR3 reads CAWSAAFRTGYGYTF. CDR3 DNA: TGTGCCTGGAGTGCCGCCTTTAGGACAGGTTATGGCTACACCTTC. The chain recombines TRBV30 with TRBJ1-2; TRBD1 matches 7 bases. This CDR3 region has 15 residues. From germline, CDR1 is GTSNPN and CDR2 SVGIG (reference sequence). Trimming took 1 base from V and 5 from J; bases not matched to a gene: 10.

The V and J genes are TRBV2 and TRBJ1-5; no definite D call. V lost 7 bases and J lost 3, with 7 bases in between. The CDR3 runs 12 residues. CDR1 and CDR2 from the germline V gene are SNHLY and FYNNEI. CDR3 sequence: CASKQYNQPQHF. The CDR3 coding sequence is TGTGCCAGCAAACAGTACAATCAGCCCCAGCATTTT. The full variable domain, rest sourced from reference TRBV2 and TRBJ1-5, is EPEVTQTPSHQVTQMGQEVILRCVPISNHLYFYWYRQILGQKVEFLVSFYNNEISEKSEIFDDQFSVERPDGSNFTLKIRSTKLEDSAMYFCASKQYNQPQHFGDGTRLSIL.

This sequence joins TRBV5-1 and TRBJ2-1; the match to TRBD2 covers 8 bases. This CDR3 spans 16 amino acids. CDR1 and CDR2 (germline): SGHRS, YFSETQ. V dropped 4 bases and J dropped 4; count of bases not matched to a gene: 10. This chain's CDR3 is CASSRAGTSVYNEQFF. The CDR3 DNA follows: TGCGCCAGCAGCAGGGCCGGGACTAGTGTTTACAATGAGCAGTTCTTC.

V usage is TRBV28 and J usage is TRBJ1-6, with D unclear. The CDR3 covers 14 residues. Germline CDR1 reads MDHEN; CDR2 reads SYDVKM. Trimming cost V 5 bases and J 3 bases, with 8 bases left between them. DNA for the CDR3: TGTGCCAGCAGTGCATTTGACTATAATTCACCCCTCCACTTT. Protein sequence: CASSAFDYNSPLHF.

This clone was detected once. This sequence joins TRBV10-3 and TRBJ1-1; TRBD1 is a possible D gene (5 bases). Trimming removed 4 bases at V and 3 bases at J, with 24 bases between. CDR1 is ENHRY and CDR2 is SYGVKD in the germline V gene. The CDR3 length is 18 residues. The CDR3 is CAISGTGTGKLGDTEAFF. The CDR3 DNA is TGTGCCATCAGTGGGACGGGGACGGGTAAGTTAGGGGACACTGAAGCTTTCTTT.

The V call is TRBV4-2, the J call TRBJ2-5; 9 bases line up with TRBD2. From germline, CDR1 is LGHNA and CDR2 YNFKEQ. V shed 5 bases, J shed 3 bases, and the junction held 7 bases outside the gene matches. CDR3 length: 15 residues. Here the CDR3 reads CASSRRLADEETQYF. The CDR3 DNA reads TGTGCCAGCAGCAGGAGACTAGCGGACGAAGAGACCCAGTACTTC.

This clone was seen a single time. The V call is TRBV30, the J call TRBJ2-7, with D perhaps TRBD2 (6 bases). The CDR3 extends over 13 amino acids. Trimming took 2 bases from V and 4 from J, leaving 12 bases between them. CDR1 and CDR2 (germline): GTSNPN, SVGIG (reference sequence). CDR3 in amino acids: CAWSSEGRYEQYF. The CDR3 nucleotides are TGTGCCTGGAGTTCAGAGGGGAGGTACGAGCAGTACTTC.

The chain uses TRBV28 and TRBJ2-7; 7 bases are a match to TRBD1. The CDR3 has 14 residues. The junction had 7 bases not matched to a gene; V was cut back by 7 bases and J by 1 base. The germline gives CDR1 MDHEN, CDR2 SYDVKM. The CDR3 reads CASNPPGQSYEQYF. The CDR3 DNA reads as TGTGCCAGCAACCCACCGGGACAGTCCTACGAGCAGTACTTC.

CDR3 in amino acids: CAWSRRNQPQHF. The DNA of the CDR3 is TGTGCCTGGAGTCGGAGGAATCAGCCCCAGCATTTT. The chain has TRBV30 and TRBJ1-5; no clear D gene. CDR1 and CDR2 from the germline V gene are GTSNPN and SVGIG (reference sequence). CDR3 length: 12 residues. Trimming shortened V by 2 bases and J by 4 bases, and 6 bases separated the two germline ends.

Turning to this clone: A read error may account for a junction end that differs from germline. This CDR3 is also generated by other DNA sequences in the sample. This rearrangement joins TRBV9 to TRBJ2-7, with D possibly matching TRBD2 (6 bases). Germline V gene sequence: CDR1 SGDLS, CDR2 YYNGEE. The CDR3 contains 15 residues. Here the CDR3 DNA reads TGTGCCAGCAGCGTAGCCCCCGGGACTTCCTATGAGCAGTACTTC. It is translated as CASSVAPGTSYEQYF.

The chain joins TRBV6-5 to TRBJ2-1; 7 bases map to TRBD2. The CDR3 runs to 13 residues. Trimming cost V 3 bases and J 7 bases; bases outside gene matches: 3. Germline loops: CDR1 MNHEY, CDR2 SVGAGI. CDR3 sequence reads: CASSYGGRNEQFF. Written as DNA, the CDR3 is TGTGCCAGCAGTTATGGCGGGAGAAATGAGCAGTTCTTC.

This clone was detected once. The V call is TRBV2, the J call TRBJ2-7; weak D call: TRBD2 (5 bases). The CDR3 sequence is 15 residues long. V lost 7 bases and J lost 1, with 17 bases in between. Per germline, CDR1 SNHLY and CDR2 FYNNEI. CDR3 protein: CASIWMRRRSYEQYV. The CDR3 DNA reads TGTGCCAGCATATGGATGCGGAGGCGGTCCTACGAGCAGTACGTC.

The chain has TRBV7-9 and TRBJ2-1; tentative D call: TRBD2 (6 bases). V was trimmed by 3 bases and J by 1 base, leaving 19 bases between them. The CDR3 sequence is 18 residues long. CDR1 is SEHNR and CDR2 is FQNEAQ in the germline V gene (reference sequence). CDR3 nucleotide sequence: TGTGCCAGCAGCTTCACGAATACCGGGACTGGATCCTACAATGAGCAGTTCTTC. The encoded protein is CASSFTNTGTGSYNEQFF. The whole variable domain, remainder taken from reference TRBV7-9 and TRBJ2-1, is DTGVSQNPRHKITKRGQNVTFRCDPISEHNRLYWYRQTLGQGPEFLTYFQNEAQLEKSRLLSDRFSAERPKGSFSTLEIQRTEQGDSAMYLCASSFTNTGTGSYNEQFFGPGTRLTVL.

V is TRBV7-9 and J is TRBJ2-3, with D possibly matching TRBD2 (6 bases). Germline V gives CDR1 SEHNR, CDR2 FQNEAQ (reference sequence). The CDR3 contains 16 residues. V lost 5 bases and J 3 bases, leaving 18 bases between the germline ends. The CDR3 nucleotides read TGTGCCAGCAGCCGTCCGTGGAGGGGAAGGACAGATACGCAGTATTTT. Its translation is CASSRPWRGRTDTQYF.

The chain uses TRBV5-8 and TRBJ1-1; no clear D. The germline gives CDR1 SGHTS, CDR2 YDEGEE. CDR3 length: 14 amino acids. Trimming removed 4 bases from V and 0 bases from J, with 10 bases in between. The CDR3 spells CASSETLMNTEAFF. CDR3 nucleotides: TGTGCCAGCAGCGAAACCCTTATGAACACTGAAGCTTTCTTT.

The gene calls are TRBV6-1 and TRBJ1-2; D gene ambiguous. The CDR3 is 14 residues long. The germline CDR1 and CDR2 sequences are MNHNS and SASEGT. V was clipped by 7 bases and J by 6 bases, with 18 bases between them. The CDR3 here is CASNEFTLQNGYTF. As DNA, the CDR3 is TGTGCCAGCAACGAATTCACACTTCAAAATGGCTACACCTTC.

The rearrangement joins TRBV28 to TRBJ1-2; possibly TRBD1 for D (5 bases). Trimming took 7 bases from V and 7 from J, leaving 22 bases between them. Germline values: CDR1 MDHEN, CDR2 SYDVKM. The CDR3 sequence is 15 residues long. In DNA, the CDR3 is TGTGCCAGCAAAACCGGGACTGTAGCCCCGGGTGGCTACACCTTC. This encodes CASKTGTVAPGGYTF.

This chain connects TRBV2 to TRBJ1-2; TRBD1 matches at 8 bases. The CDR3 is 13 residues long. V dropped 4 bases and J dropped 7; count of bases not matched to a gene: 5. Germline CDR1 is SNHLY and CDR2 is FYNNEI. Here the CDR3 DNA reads TGTGCCAGCAGTGGGGAGACAGGGGTTGGCTACACCTTC. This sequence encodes CASSGETGVGYTF.

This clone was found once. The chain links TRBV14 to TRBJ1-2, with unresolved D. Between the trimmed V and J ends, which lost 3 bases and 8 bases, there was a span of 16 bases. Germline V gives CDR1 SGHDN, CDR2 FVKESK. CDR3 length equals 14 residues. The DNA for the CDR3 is TGTGCCAGCAGCCAGGCCCACACATTTTTAGGCTACACCTTC. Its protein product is CASSQAHTFLGYTF.